These 3 T cell receptor beta chains originate from one sample sequenced in a study of a mutant IDH1 vaccine in newly diagnosed glioma. No antigen has been assigned to these receptors. Time point noted: week 35, safety follow-up. Each vaccine dose was 300 ug of mutant IDH1 20-mer peptide, with topical imiquimod. Generated by immunoSEQ multiplex PCR, the TCRdb table keeps only in-frame clones and is missing some. The data contain about 69,000 clones, roughly 86% of them seen just once; the ten biggest clones take up more than 1.5%. The specimen was PBMCs, collected from a glioma patient whose treatment included an IDH1 peptide vaccine. The receptor source for this set is a man aged 30-40 years with glioma.

V usage is TRBV30 and J usage is TRBJ2-1; TRBD1 might be the D (6 bases). Germline V CDR1 and CDR2: GTSNPN, SVGIG (reference sequence). Trimming took 4 bases from V and 10 from J, leaving 14 bases between them. The CDR3 totals 12 residues. As DNA, the CDR3 is TGTGCCTGGAAAGGGGGATCGGACGAGCAGTTCTTC. It yields the protein CAWKGGSDEQFF.

V is TRBV5-6 and J is TRBJ1-3; 8 bases fit TRBD1. With V trimmed by 2 bases and J by 8 bases, 18 bases remained unmatched. CDR3 length equals 18 residues. The V gene's germline CDR1 is SGHDT and CDR2 YYEEEE. CDR3: CASSLGFGQGYKDDTIYF. CDR3 DNA sequence: TGTGCCAGCAGCTTAGGCTTCGGACAGGGATACAAAGACGACACCATATATTTT.

The rearrangement uses TRBV7-2 and TRBJ2-7, with 8 positions matching TRBD1. The V gene end was trimmed by 2 bases and the J gene end by 4 bases; junction bases not matched to a gene: 7. This CDR3 comprises 15 residues. Germline assignment: CDR1 SGHTA and CDR2 FQGNSA. CDR3 bases: TGTGCCAGCAGCTTAAGGGGGACAGGTCTGTACGAGCAGTACTTC. Its protein is CASSLRGTGLYEQYF.